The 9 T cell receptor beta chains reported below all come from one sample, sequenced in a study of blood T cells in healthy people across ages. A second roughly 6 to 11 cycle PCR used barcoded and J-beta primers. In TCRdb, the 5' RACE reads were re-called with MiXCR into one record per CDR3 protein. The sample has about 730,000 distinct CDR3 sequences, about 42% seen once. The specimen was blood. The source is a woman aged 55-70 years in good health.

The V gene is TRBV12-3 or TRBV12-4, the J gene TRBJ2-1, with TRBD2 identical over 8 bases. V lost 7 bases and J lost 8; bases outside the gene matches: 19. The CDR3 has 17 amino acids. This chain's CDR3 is CASTPGTSGWLPDEQFF. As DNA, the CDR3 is TGTGCCAGCACCCCAGGTACTAGCGGATGGCTACCCGATGAGCAGTTCTTC.

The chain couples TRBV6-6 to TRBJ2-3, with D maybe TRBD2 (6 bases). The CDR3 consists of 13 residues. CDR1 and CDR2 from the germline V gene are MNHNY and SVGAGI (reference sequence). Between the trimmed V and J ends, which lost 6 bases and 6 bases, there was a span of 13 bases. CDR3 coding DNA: TGTGCCAGCAGCCATGGGGGGTCCGATACGCAGTATTTT. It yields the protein CASSHGGSDTQYF.

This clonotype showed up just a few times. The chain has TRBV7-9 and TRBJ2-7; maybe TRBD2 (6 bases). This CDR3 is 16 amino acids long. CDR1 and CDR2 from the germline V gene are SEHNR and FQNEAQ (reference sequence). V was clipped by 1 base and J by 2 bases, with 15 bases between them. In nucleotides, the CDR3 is TGTGCCAGCAGCTTAGGGGGAGGTGGGTCCCCCTACGAGCAGTACTTC. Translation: CASSLGGGGSPYEQYF. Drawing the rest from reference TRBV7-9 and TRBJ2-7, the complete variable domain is DTGVSQNPRHKITKRGQNVTFRCDPISEHNRLYWYRQTLGQGPEFLTYFQNEAQLEKSRLLSDRFSAERPKGSFSTLEIQRTEQGDSAMYLCASSLGGGGSPYEQYFGPGTRLTVT.

The CDR3 is CASSPRGGGNEQFF. DNA of the CDR3: TGTGCCAGCAGTCCTCGGGGGGGAGGCAATGAGCAGTTCTTC. The chain has TRBV6-5 and TRBJ2-1; 8 nucleotides match TRBD2. This CDR3 region has 14 residues. Germline V gene data show CDR1 as MNHEY and CDR2 as SVGAGI. The J segment lost 6 bases and the V segment lost 5 bases, leaving 6 bases of the junction unmatched.

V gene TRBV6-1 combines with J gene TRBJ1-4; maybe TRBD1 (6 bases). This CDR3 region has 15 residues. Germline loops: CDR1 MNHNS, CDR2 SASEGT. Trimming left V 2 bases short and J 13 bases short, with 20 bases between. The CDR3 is CASSEHRGEVERLFF. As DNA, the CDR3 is TGTGCCAGCAGTGAACATAGGGGGGAGGTTGAGAGACTGTTTTTT.

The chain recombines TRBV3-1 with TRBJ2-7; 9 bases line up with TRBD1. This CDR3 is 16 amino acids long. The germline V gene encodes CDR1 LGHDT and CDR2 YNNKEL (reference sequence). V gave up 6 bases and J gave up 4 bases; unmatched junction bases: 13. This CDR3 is CASSPRQGGLPYEQYF. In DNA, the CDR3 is TGTGCCAGCAGTCCCCGACAGGGGGGTTTGCCTTACGAGCAGTACTTC.

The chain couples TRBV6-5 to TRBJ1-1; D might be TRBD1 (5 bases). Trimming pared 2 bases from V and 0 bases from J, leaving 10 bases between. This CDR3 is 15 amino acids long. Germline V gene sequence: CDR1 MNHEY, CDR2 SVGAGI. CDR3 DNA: TGTGCCAGCAGTTACGAGTACAGGTTGAACACTGAAGCTTTCTTT. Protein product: CASSYEYRLNTEAFF.

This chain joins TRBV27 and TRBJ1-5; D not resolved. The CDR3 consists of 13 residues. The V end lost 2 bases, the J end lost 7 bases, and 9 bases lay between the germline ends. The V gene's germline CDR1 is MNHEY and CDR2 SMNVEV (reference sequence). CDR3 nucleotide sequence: TGTGCCAGCAGTTTAGAACGGGAGCAGCCCCAGCATTTT. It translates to CASSLEREQPQHF.

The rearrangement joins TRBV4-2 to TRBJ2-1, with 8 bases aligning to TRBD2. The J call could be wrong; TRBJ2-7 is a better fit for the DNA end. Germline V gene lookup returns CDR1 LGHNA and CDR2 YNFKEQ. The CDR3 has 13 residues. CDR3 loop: CASSPGLVNEQYF. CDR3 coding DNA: TGTGCCAGCAGCCCGGGACTAGTGAATGAGCAGTACTTC.